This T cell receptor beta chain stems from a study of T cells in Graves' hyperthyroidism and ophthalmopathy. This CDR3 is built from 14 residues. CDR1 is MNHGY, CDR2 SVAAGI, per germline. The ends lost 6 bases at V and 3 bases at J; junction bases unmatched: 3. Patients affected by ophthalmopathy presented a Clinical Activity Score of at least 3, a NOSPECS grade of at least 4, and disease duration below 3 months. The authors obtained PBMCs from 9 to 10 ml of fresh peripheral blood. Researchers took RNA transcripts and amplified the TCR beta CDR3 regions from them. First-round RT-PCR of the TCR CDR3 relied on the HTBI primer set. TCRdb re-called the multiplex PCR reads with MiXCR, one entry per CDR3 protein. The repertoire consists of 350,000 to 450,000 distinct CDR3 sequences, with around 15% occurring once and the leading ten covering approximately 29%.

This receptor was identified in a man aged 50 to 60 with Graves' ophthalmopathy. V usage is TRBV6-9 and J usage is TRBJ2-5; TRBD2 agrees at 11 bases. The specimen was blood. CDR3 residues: CASRETSGKETQYF. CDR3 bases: TGTGCCAGCAGGGAGACTAGCGGGAAAGAGACCCAGTACTTC.